A single T cell receptor beta chain is shown here with its context. Its target is not known. This may be a read error, as it is one base from a much larger clone. This entry belongs to a study of beta chain features in type 1 diabetes. As every portion of the isolated RNA was reverse transcribed, the sequencing read expressed TCRB transcripts. About 3.7 million reads, on average, came from each naive, central memory and regulatory T cell sample. The data were produced by immunoSEQ multiplex PCR, yet TCRdb's version contains in-frame clones alone and is incomplete. The sample lists under 150,000 clones; 17% were seen once. Study outcomes and limitations: Type 1 diabetes patients had TCRB CDR3s that were shorter (moderately but significantly so) in all four CD4+ subsets.

Sequences were obtained from central memory CD4+ T cells from blood. The receptor was derived from a man aged 18 to 29 with type 1 diabetes.

CDR3 region: CASSPGQYEQYF. The CDR3 DNA sequence: TGTGCCAGCAGCCCGGGGCAGTACGAGCAGTACTTC. This chain joins TRBV5-6 and TRBJ2-7; D possibly matches TRBD1 or TRBD2 (5 bases each). Per the germline V gene, CDR1 is SGHDT and CDR2 is YYEEEE. Trimming removed 4 bases from V and 4 bases from J, with 9 bases in between. The CDR3 consists of 12 residues.